The 17 T cell receptor beta chains below come from one sample, sequenced in a study of Graves' ophthalmopathy and Graves' hyperthyroidism. The sequenced template was RNA, covering the TCR beta CDR3 region. Scientists carried out first-round RT-PCR using HTBI primers and then a second-round multiplex PCR. TCRdb re-called the multiplex PCR reads through MiXCR, storing one row per CDR3 protein. The table has about 390,000 distinct CDR3 sequences, about a sixth seen once. The sample taken for sequencing was peripheral blood. All receptors come from an adult woman with stable Graves' hyperthyroidism.

This clonotype was counted at least ten times. The chain carries TRBV6-1 and TRBJ2-2, with a possible D match to TRBD1 (6 bases). In germline, CDR1 is MNHNS, CDR2 SASEGT. Trimming stripped 7 bases from V and 3 bases from J, with 12 bases between. This CDR3 comprises 14 residues. CDR3 protein: CASNQGWDTGELFF. The CDR3 nucleotides are TGTGCCAGCAACCAGGGGTGGGACACCGGGGAGCTGTTTTTT.

This clonotype was seen many times. The chain uses TRBV11-1 and TRBJ1-2; D uncertain. Trimming took off 5 bases at V and 7 bases at J, with 23 bases between the two ends. This CDR3 has 16 residues. CDR1 and CDR2 (germline): SGHAT, FQDESV (reference sequence). The CDR3 sequence is CASSPPGALTQVGYTF. CDR3 in DNA: TGTGCCAGCAGCCCCCCCGGAGCCTTAACTCAGGTTGGCTACACCTTC.

This clonotype was picked up one time. This chain uses TRBV6-2 or TRBV6-3 with TRBJ1-1, with 8 bases identical to TRBD1. The CDR3 runs to 16 residues. V shed 5 bases, J shed 5 bases, and the junction held 13 bases outside the gene matches. The V gene's germline CDR1 is MNHEY and CDR2 SVGEGT. CDR3 sequence reads: CASSRTFGQGRTEAFF. CDR3 in DNA: TGTGCCAGCAGTAGAACCTTCGGACAGGGACGGACTGAAGCTTTCTTT.

The gene calls are TRBV28 and TRBJ2-2, with D perhaps matching TRBD1 or TRBD2 (5 bases each). V was shortened by 4 bases and J by 2 bases, with 14 bases between the two germline ends. CDR3 length: 16 residues. The germline V gene encodes CDR1 MDHEN and CDR2 SYDVKM. The CDR3 is CASSSTGTDNTGELFF. The DNA of the CDR3 is TGTGCCAGCAGTTCCACCGGGACGGATAACACCGGGGAGCTGTTTTTT.

This clonotype was observed a few times. Possible read error: a much larger clone is one base away. The chain employs TRBV28 and TRBJ2-7; the match to TRBD2 covers 7 bases. Looked up from germline, CDR1 is MDHEN and CDR2 is SYDVKM. The V gene end was trimmed by 11 bases and the J gene end by 6 bases; junction bases not matched to a gene: 16. The CDR3 totals 14 residues. In nucleotides, the CDR3 is TGTGCCGGCCCCCCTAGTGCGGGAGAAGCCGAGCAGTACTTC. Translation: CAGPPSAGEAEQYF.

This clonotype occurred many times. This chain uses TRBV20-1 with TRBJ2-5; weak D call: TRBD1 (6 bases). Germline lookup yields CDR1 DFQATT and CDR2 SNEGSKA (reference sequence). The CDR3 has 14 amino acids. The V end was cut by 0 bases, the J end by 5 bases, with 13 bases between. In DNA form, the CDR3 reads TGCAGTGCTAGAGATCCAGGGGTAGGGGAGACCCAGTACTTC. It specifies CSARDPGVGETQYF.

This clonotype turned up a few times. The chain couples TRBV30 to TRBJ1-3; D gene uncertain. Trimming shortened V by 0 bases and J by 0 bases, and 9 bases separated the two germline ends. Looked up from germline, CDR1 is GTSNPN and CDR2 is SVGIG (reference sequence). This CDR3 contains 15 residues. The CDR3 loop reads CAWSVGRISGNTIYF. In nucleotides, the CDR3 is TGTGCCTGGAGTGTGGGCCGCATCTCTGGAAACACCATATATTTT.

This clonotype was detected many times. This sequence joins TRBV6-1 and TRBJ2-7; D is possibly TRBD1 (6 bases). CDR1 is MNHNS and CDR2 is SASEGT in the germline V gene. V lost 8 bases to trimming and J lost 0 bases, with 14 bases between them. The CDR3 extends over 14 amino acids. The CDR3 reads CASSDRPSSYEQYF. The CDR3 bases are TGTGCCAGCTCAGACAGGCCGAGCTCCTACGAGCAGTACTTC.

This clonotype has a count of ten or more. This chain connects TRBV30 to TRBJ2-5, with D possibly being TRBD1 (6 bases). Germline CDR1 reads GTSNPN; CDR2 reads SVGIG (reference sequence). This CDR3 spans 14 amino acids. V lost 1 base and J lost 4, with 13 bases in between. DNA for the CDR3: TGTGCCTGGAGTGCCGGACAGTCTATAGAGACCCAGTACTTC. Translation: CAWSAGQSIETQYF.

This clonotype has a count of ten or more. The chain has TRBV2 and TRBJ1-6, with 7 bases identical to TRBD1. The CDR3 spans 15 residues. The trim removed 0 bases at V and 10 bases at J, leaving 6 bases unmatched. The germline V gene encodes CDR1 SNHLY and CDR2 FYNNEI. This CDR3 is CASSEAGRGFSPLHF. CDR3 DNA sequence: TGTGCCAGCAGTGAAGCGGGCAGGGGGTTCTCACCCCTCCACTTT.

This clonotype appeared a few times. The V gene is TRBV5-1, the J gene TRBJ2-7; D unresolved. The germline gives CDR1 SGHRS, CDR2 YFSETQ. This CDR3 is 19 amino acids long. Trimming left V 4 bases short and J 1 base short, with 27 bases between. The CDR3 DNA reads TGCGCCAGCAGCCCCCGGGCTAGTCTTAGTCCCACGTCTTCCTACGAGCAGTACTTC. It translates to CASSPRASLSPTSSYEQYF.

This clonotype was counted at least ten times. The chain employs TRBV12-3 or TRBV12-4 and TRBJ2-7; D unclear. The CDR3 consists of 14 residues. Between the trimmed V and J ends, which lost 1 base and 2 bases, there was a span of 9 bases. The CDR3 protein is CASSLDQTTYEQYF. CDR3 bases: TGTGCCAGCAGTTTAGACCAAACCACCTACGAGCAGTACTTC.

The sample holds many counts of this clonotype. The chain employs TRBV11-1 and TRBJ1-2, with TRBD1 matching 8 bases. The V segment lost 5 bases and the J segment 0 bases; nucleotides outside the gene matches: 8. The CDR3 covers 16 residues. Germline loops: CDR1 SGHAT, CDR2 FQDESV (reference sequence). The CDR3 DNA sequence: TGTGCCAGCAGCATCGGACAGGGCCTGTCTAACTATGGCTACACCTTC. This gives the protein CASSIGQGLSNYGYTF. Together with reference TRBV11-1 and TRBJ1-2, the CDR3 gives the full variable domain: EAEVAQSPRYKITEKSQAVAFWCDPISGHATLYWYRQILGQGPELLVQFQDESVVDDSQLPKDRFSAERLKGVDSTLKIQPAELGDSAMYLCASSIGQGLSNYGYTFGSGTRLTVV.

CDR3 DNA sequence: TGTGCCAGCAGCAGACAGAGCTCTGGGGCCAACGTCCTGACTTTC. Protein sequence: CASSRQSSGANVLTF. The chain combines TRBV5-6 with TRBJ2-6, with D perhaps TRBD1 (5 bases). This CDR3 spans 15 amino acids. Trimming removed 4 bases from V and 0 bases from J, with 8 bases in between. Germline lookup yields CDR1 SGHDT and CDR2 YYEEEE. The full variable domain, with the rest looked up from reference TRBV5-6 and TRBJ2-6, is DAGVTQSPTHLIKTRGQQVTLRCSPKSGHDTVSWYQQALGQGPQFIFQYYEEEERQRGNFPDRFSGHQFPNYSSELNVNALLLGDSALYLCASSRQSSGANVLTFGAGSRLTVL.

V gene TRBV20-1 combines with J gene TRBJ1-5; no definite D call. V gave up 5 bases and J gave up 6 bases, with 17 bases separating them. The germline V gene has CDR1 DFQATT and CDR2 SNEGSKA (reference sequence). The CDR3 has 14 amino acids. The CDR3 DNA reads as TGCAGTGCTGCCGGACGGTCTCCTGGTCAGCCCCAGCATTTT. Translation gives CSAAGRSPGQPQHF.

Ten or more counts support this clonotype. The chain couples TRBV15 to TRBJ2-7; TRBD1 agrees at 8 bases. With 3 bases clipped from V and 1 base from J, the junction kept 8 bases outside the gene matches. The CDR3 runs 16 residues. The V gene's germline CDR1 is LNHNV and CDR2 YYDKDF (reference sequence). This CDR3 is CATSRLITGGSYEQYF. For the CDR3, the DNA is TGTGCCACCAGCAGGTTGATCACAGGGGGATCCTACGAGCAGTACTTC.

This clonotype was counted many times. The chain couples TRBV2 to TRBJ1-1, with 8 bases fitting TRBD1. Germline trimming cut 6 bases from V and 4 bases from J; bases unmatched to any gene: 7. The germline CDR1 and CDR2 sequences are SNHLY and FYNNEI. This CDR3 has 14 amino acids. The CDR3 spells CASRGLDRVTEAFF. The CDR3 region has the DNA TGTGCCAGCAGGGGATTGGACAGGGTCACTGAAGCTTTCTTT.